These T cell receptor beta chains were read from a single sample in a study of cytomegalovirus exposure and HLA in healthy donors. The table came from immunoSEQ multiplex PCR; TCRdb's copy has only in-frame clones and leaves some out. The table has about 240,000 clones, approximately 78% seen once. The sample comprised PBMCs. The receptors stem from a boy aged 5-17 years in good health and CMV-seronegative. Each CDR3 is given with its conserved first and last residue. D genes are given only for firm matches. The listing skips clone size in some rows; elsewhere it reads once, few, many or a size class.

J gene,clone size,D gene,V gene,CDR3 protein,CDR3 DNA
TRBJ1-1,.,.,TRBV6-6,CASSYVGRNTEAFF,TGTGCCAGCAGTTACGTGGGGCGGAACACTGAAGCTTTCTTT
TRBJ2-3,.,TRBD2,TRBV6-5,CASSYRLAGVDTQYF,TGTGCCAGCAGTTATAGGCTAGCGGGAGTGGATACGCAGTATTTT
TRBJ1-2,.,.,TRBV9,CASSVVGQGGGYTF,TGTGCCAGCAGCGTAGTTGGGCAGGGAGGTGGCTACACCTTC
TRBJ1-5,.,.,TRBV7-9,CASSLEGRPQHF,TGTGCCAGCAGCTTAGAGGGGCGGCCCCAGCATTTT
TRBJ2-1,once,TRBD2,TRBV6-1,CASSFRTSGNGQFF,TGTGCCAGCAGTTTCAGGACTAGCGGGAATGGGCAGTTCTTC
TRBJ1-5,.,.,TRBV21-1,CASSRQGFQPQHF,TGTGCCAGCAGCAGACAGGGATTTCAGCCCCAGCATTTT
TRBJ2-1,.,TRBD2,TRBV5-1,CASSLVGGVNEQFF,TGCGCCAGCAGCTTGGTCGGGGGGGTAAATGAGCAGTTCTTC
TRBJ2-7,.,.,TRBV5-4,CASSLVDNFEQYF,TGTGCCAGCAGCTTGGTTGACAACTTCGAGCAGTACTTC
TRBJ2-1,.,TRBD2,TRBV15,CATTSGASSYNEQFF,TGTGCCACCACTAGCGGGGCGAGCTCCTACAATGAGCAGTTCTTC
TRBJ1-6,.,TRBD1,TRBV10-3,CAIRSRDSPHNSPLHF,TGTGCCATCAGGAGCCGGGACAGCCCCCACAATTCACCCCTCCACTTT
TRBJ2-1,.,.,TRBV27,CASSLSGVSYNEQFF,TGTGCCAGCAGTTTATCGGGCGTATCCTACAATGAGCAGTTCTTC
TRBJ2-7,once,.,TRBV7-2,CASSLSSYGIGYEQYF,TGTGCCAGCAGCTTAAGTTCCTACGGGATAGGTTACGAGCAGTACTTC
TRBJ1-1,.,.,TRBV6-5,CASSFQTGNTEAFF,TGTGCCAGCAGTTTTCAGACAGGGAACACTGAAGCTTTCTTT
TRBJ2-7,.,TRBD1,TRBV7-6,CASSLARGLYEQYF,TGTGCCAGCAGCTTAGCTAGGGGGCTCTACGAGCAGTACTTC
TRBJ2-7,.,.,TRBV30,CAWSARSSYEQYF,TGTGCCTGGAGCGCTAGGAGCTCCTACGAGCAGTACTTC
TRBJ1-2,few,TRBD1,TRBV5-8,CASSWTGGWGYTF,TGTGCCAGCAGCTGGACAGGGGGCTGGGGCTACACCTTC
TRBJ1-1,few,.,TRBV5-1,CASQWGGRGLETEAFF,TGCGCCAGCCAGTGGGGGGGTCGGGGGCTCGAAACTGAAGCTTTCTTT
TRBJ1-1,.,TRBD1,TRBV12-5,CASGLVDRDRVTEAFF,TGTGCTAGTGGTTTGGTAGACCGGGACAGGGTCACTGAAGCTTTCTTT
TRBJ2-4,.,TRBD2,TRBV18,CASSPPGGSKNIQYF,TGTGCCAGCTCACCACCGGGAGGGTCCAAAAACATTCAGTACTTC
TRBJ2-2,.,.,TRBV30,CAWRPGQSRTGELFF,TGTGCCTGGAGGCCGGGACAATCCAGAACCGGAGAGCTGTTTTTT
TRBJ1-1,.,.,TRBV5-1,CASSLGAGANTEAFF,TGCGCCAGCAGCTTGGGGGCGGGGGCGAACACTGAAGCTTTCTTT
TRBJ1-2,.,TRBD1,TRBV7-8,CASSSGTGLLKNYGYTF,TGTGCCAGCAGCTCCGGGACAGGGTTATTAAAGAACTATGGCTACACCTTC
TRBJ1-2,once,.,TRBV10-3,CAISGGPGVYGYTF,TGTGCCATCAGTGGGGGCCCAGGGGTTTATGGCTACACCTTC
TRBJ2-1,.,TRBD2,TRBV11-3,CASSPRLALEEQFF,TGTGCCAGCAGCCCGAGACTAGCCCTGGAGGAGCAGTTCTTC
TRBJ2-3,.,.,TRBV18,CASSPGGTGQGIDTQYF,TGTGCCAGCTCACCGGGAGGGACAGGCCAGGGGATAGATACGCAGTATTTT
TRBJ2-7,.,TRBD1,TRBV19,CASSRTGESYEQYF,TGTGCCAGTAGCCGGACAGGGGAAAGTTACGAGCAGTACTTC
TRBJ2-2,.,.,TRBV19,CASRGRPLQGPFTGELFF,TGTGCCAGTAGGGGCCGGCCCTTACAGGGCCCGTTCACCGGGGAGCTGTTTTTT
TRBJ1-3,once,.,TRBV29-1,CSVEDQIPSSGNTIYF,TGCAGCGTTGAAGATCAAATCCCCAGCTCTGGAAACACCATATATTTT
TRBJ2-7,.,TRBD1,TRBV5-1,CASSLAPSGGEQYF,TGCGCCAGCAGCTTGGCTCCGTCAGGGGGCGAGCAGTACTTC
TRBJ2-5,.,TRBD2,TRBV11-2,CASSLAGGGKTQYF,TGTGCCAGCAGCTTAGCGGGAGGAGGGAAGACCCAGTACTTC
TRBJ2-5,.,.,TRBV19,CASSIRGKNVGTQYF,TGTGCCAGTAGTATCCGGGGGAAGAACGTTGGGACCCAGTACTTC
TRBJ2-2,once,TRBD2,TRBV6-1,CASSETSGGAGELFF,TGTGCCAGCAGTGAGACTAGCGGGGGGGCCGGGGAGCTGTTTTTT